The clone carrying this T cell receptor (beta chain) was seen ten or more times. Relying on iRepertoire HTBI primers and Arm-PCR of CDR3 regions, the team built TCR beta libraries. TCRdb reprocessed the multiplex PCR reads with MiXCR, giving one entry per CDR3 protein. This sample has about 440,000 distinct CDR3 sequences, with under 15% found just once. The data were obtained in a study of regulatory T cells in long-lasting Graves disease. The time point was: newly diagnosed GD, antithyroid drugs for less than 3 months. PBMC-derived RNA was used for the TCR library. V shed 2 bases and J 7 bases; nucleotides not matched to a gene: 14. Germline V gives CDR1 SQVTM, CDR2 ANQGSEA. This CDR3 has 16 residues. These same records also appear under a second study, on T cells in Graves' hyperthyroidism and ophthalmopathy. That investigation notes: Graves' hyperthyroidism qualified as stable when ophthalmopathy did not progress within 18 months. These patients, aged 18 to 65, had recently diagnosed hyperthyroidism lasting under 2 months. The authors' 13 V-J model separated ophthalmopathy from stable hyperthyroidism.

The receptor was derived from a woman in her twenties or thirties with Graves disease. The sequencing used peripheral blood mononuclear cells (PBMCs), collected at new diagnosis, from a patient treated with antithyroid drugs. The V gene is TRBV29-1, the J gene TRBJ1-1, with 9 positions matching TRBD1. As DNA, the CDR3 is TGCAGCGTTGAATGGTCCGGGGTTACAGGGGGCCATGAAGCTTTCTTT. Protein: CSVEWSGVTGGHEAFF.